This entry concerns a single T cell receptor (beta chain). Its target is not known. The data derive from a study of T cells in Graves' hyperthyroidism and ophthalmopathy. General study results and limits: A model of 13 V-J features distinguished ophthalmopathy from stable hyperthyroidism.

The CDR3 loop spans 17 amino acids. Trimming removed 0 bases from V and 2 bases from J, with 11 bases in between. The germline CDR1 and CDR2 sequences are MNHEY and SMNVEV (reference sequence). Individuals with ophthalmopathy presented a Clinical Activity Score of at least 3, a NOSPECS grade of at least 4 and a duration under 3 months. Patients with uncontrolled infections, other autoimmune diseases, pregnancy or lactation were excluded. From approximately 9.3 ml of fresh peripheral blood, PBMCs were isolated. TCR beta CDR3 sequences were amplified from RNA transcripts. An initial round of RT-PCR targeting the TCR CDR3 relied on the HTBI primer set. TCRdb re-analysed the multiplex PCR reads in MiXCR, keeping a single row per CDR3 protein. The table records 250,000 to 350,000 distinct CDR3 sequences, about 17% of them present only once.

The TCR originated in a woman aged 60 to 75 with Graves' ophthalmopathy. Sequenced sample: blood. The V gene is TRBV27, the J gene TRBJ2-6, with D tentatively TRBD1 (5 bases). Written as DNA, the CDR3 is TGTGCCAGCAGTTTATCCGGCAGGGTGGCTGGGGCCAACGTCCTGACTTTC. Its translation is CASSLSGRVAGANVLTF.